This note documents a single TCR beta chain sequence. The antigen is undetermined. The data were taken from a study of shared clonotypes between healthy human individuals. Whole-study context: Three plates were used per donor for CD4 naive, three for CD4 memory, two for CD8 naive and one for CD8 memory.

Libraries were prepared by immunoSEQ multiplex PCR; TCRdb keeps only in-frame clonotypes and omits some of them. The sample holds about 2 million clones, roughly 94% seen once. Study results and limitations: Unshared clonotypes carried lower generation probabilities than those common to all four donors.

Unmatched junction bases numbered 0, after V lost 2 bases and J lost 5 bases. This CDR3 contains 14 residues. The V gene's germline CDR1 is SGHNT and CDR2 YYREEE (reference sequence). The receptor's source is a man aged 18 to 30 in good health. The specimen sequenced was naive CD4+ T cells sorted from blood. Subset indicated: CD45RA+ positively selected. The V and J genes are TRBV5-4 and TRBJ2-3; the match to TRBD2 covers 12 bases. The CDR3 here is CASSLLAGGDTQYF. Here the CDR3 DNA reads TGTGCCAGCAGCTTACTAGCGGGAGGAGATACGCAGTATTTT.